This T cell receptor (beta chain) was captured by sequencing in a study of graft-versus-host responses after intestinal transplantation. This CDR3 region has 16 residues. Trimming pared 0 bases from V and 1 base from J, leaving 13 bases between. Germline V lookup: CDR1 SGHRS, CDR2 YFSETQ. Some clones are missing from TCRdb's copy, which holds only in-frame ones; the method was immunoSEQ multiplex PCR. The sample has more than 20,000 clones, approximately 87% seen once. The clonotype was recovered from a human patient who received an intestinal transplant, so some T cells may come from the graft donor. The material was PBMCs, obtained almost 29 days after intestinal transplant. V gene TRBV5-1 combines with J gene TRBJ2-5; D may match TRBD1 or TRBD2 (5 bases each). CDR3 coding DNA: TGCGCCAGCAGCTTGGCCTTGGGGGAGATCCAAGAGACCCAGTACTTC. It codes for CASSLALGEIQETQYF.